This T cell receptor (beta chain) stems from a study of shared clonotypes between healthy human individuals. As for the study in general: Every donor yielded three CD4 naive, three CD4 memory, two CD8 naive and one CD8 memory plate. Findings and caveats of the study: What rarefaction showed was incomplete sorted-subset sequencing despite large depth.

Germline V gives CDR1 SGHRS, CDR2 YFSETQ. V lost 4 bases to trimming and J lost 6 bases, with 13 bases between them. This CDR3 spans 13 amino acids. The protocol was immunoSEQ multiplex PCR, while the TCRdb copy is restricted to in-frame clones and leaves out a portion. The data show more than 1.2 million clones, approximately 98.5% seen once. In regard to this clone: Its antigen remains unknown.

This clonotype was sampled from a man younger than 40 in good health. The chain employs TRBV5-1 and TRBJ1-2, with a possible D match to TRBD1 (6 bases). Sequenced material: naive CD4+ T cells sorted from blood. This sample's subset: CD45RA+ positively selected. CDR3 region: CASSTQGMNGYTF. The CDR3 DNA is TGCGCCAGCAGCACTCAGGGGATGAATGGCTACACCTTC.